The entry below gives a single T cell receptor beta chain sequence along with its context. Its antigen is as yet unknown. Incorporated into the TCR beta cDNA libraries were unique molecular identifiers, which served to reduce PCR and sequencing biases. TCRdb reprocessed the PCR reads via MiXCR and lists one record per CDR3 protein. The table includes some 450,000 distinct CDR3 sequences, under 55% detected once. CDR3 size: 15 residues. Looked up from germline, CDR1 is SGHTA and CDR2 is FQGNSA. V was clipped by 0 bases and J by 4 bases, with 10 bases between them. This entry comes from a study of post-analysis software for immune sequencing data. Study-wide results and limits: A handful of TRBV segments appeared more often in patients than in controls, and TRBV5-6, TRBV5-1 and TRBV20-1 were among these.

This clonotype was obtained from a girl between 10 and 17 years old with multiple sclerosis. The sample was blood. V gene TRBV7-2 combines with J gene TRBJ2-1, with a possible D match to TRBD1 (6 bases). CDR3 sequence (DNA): TGTGCCAGCAGCTTAGCTGGACAGCTATACAATGAGCAGTTCTTC. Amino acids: CASSLAGQLYNEQFF.